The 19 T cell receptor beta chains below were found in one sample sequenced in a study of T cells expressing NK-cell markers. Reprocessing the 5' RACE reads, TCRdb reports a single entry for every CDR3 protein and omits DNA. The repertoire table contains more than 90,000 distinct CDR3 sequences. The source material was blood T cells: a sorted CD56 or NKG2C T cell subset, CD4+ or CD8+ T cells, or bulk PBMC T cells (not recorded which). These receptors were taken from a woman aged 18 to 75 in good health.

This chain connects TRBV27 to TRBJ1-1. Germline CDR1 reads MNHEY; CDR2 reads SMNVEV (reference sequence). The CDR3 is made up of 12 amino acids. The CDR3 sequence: CASSLSGTEAFF.

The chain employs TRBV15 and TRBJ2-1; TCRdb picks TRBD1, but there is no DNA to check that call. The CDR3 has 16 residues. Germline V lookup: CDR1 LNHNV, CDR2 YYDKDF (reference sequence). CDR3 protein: CATSRDRVGQGNEQFF. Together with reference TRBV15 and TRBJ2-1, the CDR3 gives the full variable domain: DAMVIQNPRYQVTQFGKPVTLSCSQTLNHNVMYWYQQKSSQAPKLLFHYYDKDFNNEADTPDNFQSRRPNTSFCFLDIRSPGLGDTAMYLCATSRDRVGQGNEQFFGPGTRLTVL.

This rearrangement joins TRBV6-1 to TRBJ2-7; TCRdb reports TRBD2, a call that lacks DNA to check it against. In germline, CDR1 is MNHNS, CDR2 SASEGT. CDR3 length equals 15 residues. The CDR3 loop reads CASTGGVSVSYEQYF.

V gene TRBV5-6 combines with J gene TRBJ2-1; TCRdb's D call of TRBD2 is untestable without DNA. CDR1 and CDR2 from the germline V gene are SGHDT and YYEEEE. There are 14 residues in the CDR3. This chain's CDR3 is CASSSLVGRAEQFF.

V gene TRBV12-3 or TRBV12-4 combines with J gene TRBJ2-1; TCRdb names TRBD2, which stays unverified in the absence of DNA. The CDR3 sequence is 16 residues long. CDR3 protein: CASSPPLAGADNEQFF.

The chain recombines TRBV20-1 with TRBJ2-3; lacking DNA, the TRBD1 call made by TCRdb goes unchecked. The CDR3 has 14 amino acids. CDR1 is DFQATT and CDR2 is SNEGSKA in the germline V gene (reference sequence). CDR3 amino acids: CSASGRVGADTQYF.

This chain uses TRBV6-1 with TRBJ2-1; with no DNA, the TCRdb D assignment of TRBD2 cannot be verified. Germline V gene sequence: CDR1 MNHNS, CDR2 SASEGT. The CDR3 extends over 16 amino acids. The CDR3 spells CASREGVAGGTNEQFF.

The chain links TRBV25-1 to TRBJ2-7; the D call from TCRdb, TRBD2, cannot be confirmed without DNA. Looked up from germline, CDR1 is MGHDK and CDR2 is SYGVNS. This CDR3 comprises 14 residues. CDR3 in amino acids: CASTRLAGGEEQYF.

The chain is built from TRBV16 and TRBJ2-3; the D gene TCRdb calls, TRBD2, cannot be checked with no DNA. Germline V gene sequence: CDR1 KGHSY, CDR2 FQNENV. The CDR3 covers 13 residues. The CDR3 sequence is CASGSGEALTQYF.

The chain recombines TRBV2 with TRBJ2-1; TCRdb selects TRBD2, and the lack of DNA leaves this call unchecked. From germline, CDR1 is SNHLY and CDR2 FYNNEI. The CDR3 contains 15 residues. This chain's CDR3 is CASSPQLGDNNEQFF.

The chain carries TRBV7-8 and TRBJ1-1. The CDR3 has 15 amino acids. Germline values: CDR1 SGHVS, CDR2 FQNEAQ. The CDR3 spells CASSVPGRLNTEAFF.

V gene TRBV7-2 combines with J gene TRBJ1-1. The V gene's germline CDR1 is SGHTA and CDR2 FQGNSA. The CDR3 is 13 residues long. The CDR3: CASSLPAGTEAFF. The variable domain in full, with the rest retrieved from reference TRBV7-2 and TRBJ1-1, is GAGVSQSPSNKVTEKGKDVELRCDPISGHTALYWYRQSLGQGLEFLIYFQGNSAPDKSGLPSDRFSAERTGGSVSTLTIQRTQQEDSAVYLCASSLPAGTEAFFGQGTRLTVV.

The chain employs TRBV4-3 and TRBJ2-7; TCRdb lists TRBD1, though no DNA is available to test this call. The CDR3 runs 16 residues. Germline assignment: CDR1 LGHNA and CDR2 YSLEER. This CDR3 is CASSQDVPGSGYEQYF.

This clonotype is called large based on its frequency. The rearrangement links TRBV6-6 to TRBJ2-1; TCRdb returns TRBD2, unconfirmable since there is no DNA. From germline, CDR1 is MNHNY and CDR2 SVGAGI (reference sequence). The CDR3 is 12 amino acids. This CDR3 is CAGSGGLGEQFF.

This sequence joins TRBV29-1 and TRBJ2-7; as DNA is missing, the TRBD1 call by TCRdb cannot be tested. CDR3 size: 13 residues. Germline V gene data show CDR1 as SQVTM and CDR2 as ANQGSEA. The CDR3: CSVDAAGQGAQYF.

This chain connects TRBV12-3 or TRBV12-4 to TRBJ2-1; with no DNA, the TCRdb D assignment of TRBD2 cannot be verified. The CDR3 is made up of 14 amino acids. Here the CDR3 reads CASSFTGLYNEQFF.

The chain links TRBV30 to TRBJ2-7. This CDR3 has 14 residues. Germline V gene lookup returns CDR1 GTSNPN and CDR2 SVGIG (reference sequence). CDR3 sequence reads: CAWSVMAGWDEQYF. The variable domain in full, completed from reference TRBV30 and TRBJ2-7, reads SQTIHQWPATLVQPVGSPLSLECTVEGTSNPNLYWYRQAAGRGLQLLFYSVGIGQISSEVPQNLSASRPQDRQFILSSKKLLLSDSGFYLCAWSVMAGWDEQYFGPGTRLTVT.

CDR3 sequence: CSARPGNSPLHF. V usage is TRBV20-1 and J usage is TRBJ1-6; TCRdb gives TRBD1 as the D gene, but with no DNA this cannot be confirmed. The CDR3 is made up of 12 amino acids. CDR1 is DFQATT, CDR2 SNEGSKA, per germline (reference sequence).

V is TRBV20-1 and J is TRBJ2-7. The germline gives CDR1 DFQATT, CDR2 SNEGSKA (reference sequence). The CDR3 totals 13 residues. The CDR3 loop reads CSARDPRWEEQYF.